The TCR beta chain under discussion was sequenced for a study of beta chain features in type 1 diabetes. Study conclusions and caveats: Among all four CD4+ subsets, Type 1 diabetes patients had TCRB CDR3s that were moderately but significantly shorter.

Blood was collected once per donor into heparin, averaging around 120 mL. Each sorted fraction was over 95% pure. This clone was detected a few times. Its target is unknown. The CDR3 is 12 residues long. Per germline, CDR1 ENHRY and CDR2 SYGVKD. V lost 8 bases, J lost 8 bases, and 7 bases stayed unmatched. What was sequenced were expressed TCRB transcripts, since all of the isolated RNA had been reverse transcribed. TCRdb's table, derived via immunoSEQ multiplex PCR, lists solely in-frame clones and lacks some. The table has about 620,000 clones, 15% seen once. This chain connects TRBV10-3 to TRBJ1-1; 8 nucleotides line up with TRBD1. This TCR derives from a man aged 18 to 29 in good health. Specimen: naive CD4+ T cells from blood. The CDR3 reads CAIGRGLSEAFF. CDR3 DNA: TGTGCCATCGGCAGGGGGCTTTCGGAAGCTTTCTTT.